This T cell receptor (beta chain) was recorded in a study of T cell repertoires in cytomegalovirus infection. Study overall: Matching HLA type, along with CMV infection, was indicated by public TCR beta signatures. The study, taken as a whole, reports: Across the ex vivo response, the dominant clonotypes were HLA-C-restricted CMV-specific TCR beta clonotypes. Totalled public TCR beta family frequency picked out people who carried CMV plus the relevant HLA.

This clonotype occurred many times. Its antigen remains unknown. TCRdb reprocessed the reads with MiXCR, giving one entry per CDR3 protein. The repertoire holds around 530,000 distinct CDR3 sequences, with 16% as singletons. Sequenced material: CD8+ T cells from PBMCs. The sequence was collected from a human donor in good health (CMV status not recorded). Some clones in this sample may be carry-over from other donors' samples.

The CDR3 region is CASSLPTSGRQNEQFF. CDR3 nucleotide sequence: TGTGCCAGCAGCCTCCCGACTAGCGGGAGACAAAATGAGCAGTTCTTC. V is TRBV7-3 and J is TRBJ2-1; 12 nucleotides agree with TRBD2. CDR3 size: 16 residues. The J segment lost 7 bases and the V segment lost 5 bases, leaving 9 bases of the junction unmatched. CDR1 is SGHTA and CDR2 is FQGTGA in the germline V gene.